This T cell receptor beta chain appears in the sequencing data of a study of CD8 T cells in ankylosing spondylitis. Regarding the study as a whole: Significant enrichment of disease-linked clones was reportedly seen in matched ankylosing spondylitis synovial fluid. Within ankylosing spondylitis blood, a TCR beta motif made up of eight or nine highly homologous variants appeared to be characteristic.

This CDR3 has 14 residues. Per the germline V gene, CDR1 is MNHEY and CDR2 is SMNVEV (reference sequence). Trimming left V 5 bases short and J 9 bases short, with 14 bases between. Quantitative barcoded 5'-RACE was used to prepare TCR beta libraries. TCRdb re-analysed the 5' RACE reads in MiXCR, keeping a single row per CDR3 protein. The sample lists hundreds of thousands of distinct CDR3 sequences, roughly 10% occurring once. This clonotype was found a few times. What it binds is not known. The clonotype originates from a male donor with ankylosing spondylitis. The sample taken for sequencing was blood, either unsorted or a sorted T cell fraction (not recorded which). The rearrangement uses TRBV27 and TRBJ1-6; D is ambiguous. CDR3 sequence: CASSAEGGISPLHF. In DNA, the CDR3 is TGTGCCAGCAGTGCCGAGGGAGGGATTTCACCCCTCCACTTT.